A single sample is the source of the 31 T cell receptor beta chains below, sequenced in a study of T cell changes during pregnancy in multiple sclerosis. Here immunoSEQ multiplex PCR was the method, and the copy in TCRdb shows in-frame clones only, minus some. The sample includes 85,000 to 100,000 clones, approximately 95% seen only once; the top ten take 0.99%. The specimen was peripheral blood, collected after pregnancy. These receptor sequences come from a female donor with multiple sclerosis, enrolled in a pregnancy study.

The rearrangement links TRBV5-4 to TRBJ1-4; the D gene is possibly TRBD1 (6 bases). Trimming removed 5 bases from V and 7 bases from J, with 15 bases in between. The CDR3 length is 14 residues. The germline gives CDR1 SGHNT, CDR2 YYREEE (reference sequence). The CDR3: CASSSTGSREKLFF. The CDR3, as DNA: TGTGCCAGCAGTTCCACAGGGTCCCGTGAAAAACTGTTTTTT. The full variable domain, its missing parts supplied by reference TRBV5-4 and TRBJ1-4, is ETGVTQSPTHLIKTRGQQVTLRCSSQSGHNTVSWYQQALGQGPQFIFQYYREEENGRGNFPPRFSGLQFPNYSSELNVNALELDDSALYLCASSSTGSREKLFFGSGTQLSVL.

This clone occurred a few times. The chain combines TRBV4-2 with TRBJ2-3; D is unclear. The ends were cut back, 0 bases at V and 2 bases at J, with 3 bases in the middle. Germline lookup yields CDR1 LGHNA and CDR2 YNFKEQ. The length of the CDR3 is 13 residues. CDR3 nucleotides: TGTGCCAGCAGCCAAGACTTCACAGATACGCAGTATTTT. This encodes CASSQDFTDTQYF.

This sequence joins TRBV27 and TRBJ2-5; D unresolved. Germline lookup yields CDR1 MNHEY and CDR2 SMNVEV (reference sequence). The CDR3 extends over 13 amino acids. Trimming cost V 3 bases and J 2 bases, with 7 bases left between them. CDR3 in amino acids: CASSFNSQETQYF. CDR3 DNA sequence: TGTGCCAGCAGTTTTAACAGTCAAGAGACCCAGTACTTC.

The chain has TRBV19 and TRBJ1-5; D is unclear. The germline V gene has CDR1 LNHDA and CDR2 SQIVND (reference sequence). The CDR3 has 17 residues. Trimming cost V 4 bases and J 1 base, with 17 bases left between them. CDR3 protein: CASSTRLLEASNQPQHF. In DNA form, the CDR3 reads TGTGCCAGTAGTACCCGGTTGCTCGAAGCAAGCAATCAGCCCCAGCATTTT.

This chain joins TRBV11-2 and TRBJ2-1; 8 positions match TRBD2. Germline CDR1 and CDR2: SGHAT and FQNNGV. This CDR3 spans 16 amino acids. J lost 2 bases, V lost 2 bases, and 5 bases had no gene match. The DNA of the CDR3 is TGTGCCAGCAGCTTATACGGGGGGGGGACCTACAATGAGCAGTTCTTC. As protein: CASSLYGGGTYNEQFF.

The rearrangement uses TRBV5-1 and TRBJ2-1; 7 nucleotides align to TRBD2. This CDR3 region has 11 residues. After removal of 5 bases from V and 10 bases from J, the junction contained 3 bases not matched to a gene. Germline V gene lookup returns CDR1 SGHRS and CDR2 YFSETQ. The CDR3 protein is CASSLREEQFF. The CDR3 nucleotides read TGCGCCAGCAGTTTGCGGGAGGAGCAGTTCTTC.

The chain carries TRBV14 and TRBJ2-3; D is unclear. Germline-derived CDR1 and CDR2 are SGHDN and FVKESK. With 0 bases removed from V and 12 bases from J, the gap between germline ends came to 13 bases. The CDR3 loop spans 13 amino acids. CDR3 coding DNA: TGTGCCAGCAGCCAAGACGGCGGCCTAACCCAGTATTTT. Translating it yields CASSQDGGLTQYF.

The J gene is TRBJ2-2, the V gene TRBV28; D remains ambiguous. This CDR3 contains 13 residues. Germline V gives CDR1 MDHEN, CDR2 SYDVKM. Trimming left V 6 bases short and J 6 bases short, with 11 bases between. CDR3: CASRPYRAGELFF. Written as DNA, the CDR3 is TGTGCCAGCAGACCCTACCGGGCCGGGGAGCTGTTTTTT.

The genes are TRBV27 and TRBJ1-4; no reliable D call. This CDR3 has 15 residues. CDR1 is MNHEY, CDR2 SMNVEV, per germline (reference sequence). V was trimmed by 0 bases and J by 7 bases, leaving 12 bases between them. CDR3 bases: TGTGCCAGCAGTTTATCCCGGAGTTTCGGTGAAAAACTGTTTTTT. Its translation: CASSLSRSFGEKLFF.

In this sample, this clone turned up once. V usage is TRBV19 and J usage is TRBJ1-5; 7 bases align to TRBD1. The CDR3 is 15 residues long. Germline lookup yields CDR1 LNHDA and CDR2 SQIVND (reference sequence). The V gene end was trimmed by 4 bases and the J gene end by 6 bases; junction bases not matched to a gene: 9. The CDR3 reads CASSTDRVSSQPQHF. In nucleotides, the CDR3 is TGTGCCAGTAGTACCGACAGGGTGAGTAGTCAGCCCCAGCATTTT. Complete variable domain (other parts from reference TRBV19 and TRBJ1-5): DGGITQSPKYLFRKEGQNVTLSCEQNLNHDAMYWYRQDPGQGLRLIYYSQIVNDFQKGDIAEGYSVSREKKESFPLTVTSAQKNPTAFYLCASSTDRVSSQPQHFGDGTRLSIL.

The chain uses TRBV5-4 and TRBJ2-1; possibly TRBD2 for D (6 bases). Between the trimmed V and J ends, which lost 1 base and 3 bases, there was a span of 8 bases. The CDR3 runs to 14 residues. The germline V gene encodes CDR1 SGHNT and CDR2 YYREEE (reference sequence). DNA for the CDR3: TGTGCCAGCAGCTTGCGCGGGATCTACAATGAGCAGTTCTTC. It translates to CASSLRGIYNEQFF.

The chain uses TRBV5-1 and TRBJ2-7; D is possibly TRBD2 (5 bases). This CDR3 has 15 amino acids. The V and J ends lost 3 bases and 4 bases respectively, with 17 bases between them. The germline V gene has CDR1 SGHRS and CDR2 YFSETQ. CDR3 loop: CASSSFRGTAYEQYF. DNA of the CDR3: TGCGCCAGCAGCTCGTTTCGGGGAACCGCTTACGAGCAGTACTTC.

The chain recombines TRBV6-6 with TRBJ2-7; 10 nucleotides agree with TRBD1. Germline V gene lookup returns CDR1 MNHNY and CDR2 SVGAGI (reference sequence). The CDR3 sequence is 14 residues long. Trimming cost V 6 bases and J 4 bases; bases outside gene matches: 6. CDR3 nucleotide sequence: TGTGCCAGCAGCAGGGACAGGGGACGGTACGAGCAGTACTTC. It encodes CASSRDRGRYEQYF.

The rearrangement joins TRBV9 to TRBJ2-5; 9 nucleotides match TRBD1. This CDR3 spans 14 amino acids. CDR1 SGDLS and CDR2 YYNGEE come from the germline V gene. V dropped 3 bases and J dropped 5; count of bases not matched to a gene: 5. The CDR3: CASSAHGQGETQYF. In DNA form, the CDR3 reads TGTGCCAGCAGCGCCCACGGACAGGGGGAGACCCAGTACTTC.

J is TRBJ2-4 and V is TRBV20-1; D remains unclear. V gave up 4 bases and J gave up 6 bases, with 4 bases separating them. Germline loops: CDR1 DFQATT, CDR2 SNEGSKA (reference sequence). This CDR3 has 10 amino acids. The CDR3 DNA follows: TGCAGTGCTATCTTAAACATTCAGTACTTC. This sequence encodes CSAILNIQYF.

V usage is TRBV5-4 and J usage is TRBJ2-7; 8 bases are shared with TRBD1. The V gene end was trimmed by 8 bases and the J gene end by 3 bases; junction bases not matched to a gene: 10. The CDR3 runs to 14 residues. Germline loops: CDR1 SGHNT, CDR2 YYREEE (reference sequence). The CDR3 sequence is CASGKGQGFYEQYF. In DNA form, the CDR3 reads TGTGCCAGTGGAAAAGGACAGGGCTTCTACGAGCAGTACTTC.

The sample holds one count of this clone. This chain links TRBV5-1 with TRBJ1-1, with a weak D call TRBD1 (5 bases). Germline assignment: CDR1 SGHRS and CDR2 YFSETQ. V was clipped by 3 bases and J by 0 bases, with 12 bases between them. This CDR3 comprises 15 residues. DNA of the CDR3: TGCGCCAGCAGCTCTTCAGGGTTCATGAACACTGAAGCTTTCTTT. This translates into CASSSSGFMNTEAFF. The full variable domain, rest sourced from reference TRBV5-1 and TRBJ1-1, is KAGVTQTPRYLIKTRGQQVTLSCSPISGHRSVSWYQQTPGQGLQFLFEYFSETQRNKGNFPGRFSGRQFSNSRSEMNVSTLELGDSALYLCASSSSGFMNTEAFFGQGTRLTVV.

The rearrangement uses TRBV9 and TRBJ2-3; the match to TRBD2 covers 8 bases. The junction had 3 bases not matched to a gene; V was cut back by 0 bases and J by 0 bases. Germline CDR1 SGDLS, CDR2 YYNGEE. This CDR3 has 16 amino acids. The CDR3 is CASSVVASGSTDTQYF. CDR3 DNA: TGTGCCAGCAGCGTAGTAGCTAGCGGGAGCACAGATACGCAGTATTTT.

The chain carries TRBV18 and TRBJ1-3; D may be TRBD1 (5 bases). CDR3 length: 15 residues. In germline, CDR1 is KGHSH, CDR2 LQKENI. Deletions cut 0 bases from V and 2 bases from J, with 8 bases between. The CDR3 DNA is TGTGCCAGCTCACCACCAGCGGGGGCTGGAAACACCATATATTTT. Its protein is CASSPPAGAGNTIYF.

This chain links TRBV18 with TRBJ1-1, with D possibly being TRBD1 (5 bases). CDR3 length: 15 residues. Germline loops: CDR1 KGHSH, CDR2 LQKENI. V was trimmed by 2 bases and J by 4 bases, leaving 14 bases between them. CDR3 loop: CASSPRDYPATEAFF. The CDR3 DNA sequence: TGTGCCAGCTCACCAAGGGACTACCCGGCCACTGAAGCTTTCTTT.

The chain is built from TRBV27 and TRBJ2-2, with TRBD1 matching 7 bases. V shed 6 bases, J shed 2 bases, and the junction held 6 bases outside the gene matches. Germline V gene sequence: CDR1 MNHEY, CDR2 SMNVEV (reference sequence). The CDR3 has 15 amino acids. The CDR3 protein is CASSLGTANTGELFF. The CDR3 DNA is TGTGCCAGCAGCCTCGGGACAGCTAACACCGGGGAGCTGTTTTTT.

CDR3 nucleotide sequence: TGTGCCAGCAGCTTATTCTCCCCCGGGAGCGGCAATGAGCAGTTCTTC. The encoded protein is CASSLFSPGSGNEQFF. The chain has TRBV7-3 and TRBJ2-1, with a tentative D call TRBD2 (6 bases). Germline assignment: CDR1 SGHTA and CDR2 FQGTGA. The CDR3 runs 16 residues. The V end lost 2 bases, the J end lost 6 bases, and 17 bases lay between the germline ends.

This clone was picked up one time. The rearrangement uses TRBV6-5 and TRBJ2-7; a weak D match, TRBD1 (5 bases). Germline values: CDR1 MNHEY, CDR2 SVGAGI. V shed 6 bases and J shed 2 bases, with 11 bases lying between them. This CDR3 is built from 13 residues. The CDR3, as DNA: TGTGCCAGCAGGACAGCGAACACCTACGAGCAGTACTTC. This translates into CASRTANTYEQYF.

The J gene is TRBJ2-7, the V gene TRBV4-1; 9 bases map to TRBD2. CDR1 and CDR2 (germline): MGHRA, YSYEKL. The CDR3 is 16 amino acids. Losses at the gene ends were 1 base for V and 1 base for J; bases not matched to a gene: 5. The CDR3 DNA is TGCGCCAGCAGCCAAGGGGTTAGCGGGGGTTCCTACGAGCAGTACTTC. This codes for CASSQGVSGGSYEQYF.

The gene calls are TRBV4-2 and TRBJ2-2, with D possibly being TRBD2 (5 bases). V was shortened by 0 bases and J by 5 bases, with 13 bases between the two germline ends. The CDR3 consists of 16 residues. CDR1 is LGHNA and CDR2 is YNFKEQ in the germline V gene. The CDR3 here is CASSQDLARWTGELFF. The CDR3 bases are TGTGCCAGCAGCCAAGATCTAGCAAGGTGGACCGGGGAGCTGTTTTTT.

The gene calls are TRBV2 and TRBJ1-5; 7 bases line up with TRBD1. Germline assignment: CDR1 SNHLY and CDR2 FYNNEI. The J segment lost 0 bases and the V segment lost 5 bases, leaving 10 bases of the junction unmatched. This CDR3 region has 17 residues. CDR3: CASSIGGRRYSNQPQHF. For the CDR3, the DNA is TGTGCCAGCAGTATAGGGGGCAGACGTTATAGCAATCAGCCCCAGCATTTT.

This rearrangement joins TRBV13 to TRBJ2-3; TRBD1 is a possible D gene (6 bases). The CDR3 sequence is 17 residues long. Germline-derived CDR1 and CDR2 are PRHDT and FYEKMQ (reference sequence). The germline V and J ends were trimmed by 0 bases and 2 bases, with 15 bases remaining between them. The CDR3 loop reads CASSLGLGAGDTDTQYF. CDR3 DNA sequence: TGTGCCAGCAGCTTAGGCTTGGGGGCAGGAGACACAGATACGCAGTATTTT. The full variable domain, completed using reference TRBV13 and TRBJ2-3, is AAGVIQSPRHLIKEKRETATLKCYPIPRHDTVYWYQQGPGQDPQFLISFYEKMQSDKGSIPDRFSAQQFSDYHSELNMSSLELGDSALYFCASSLGLGAGDTDTQYFGPGTRLTVL.

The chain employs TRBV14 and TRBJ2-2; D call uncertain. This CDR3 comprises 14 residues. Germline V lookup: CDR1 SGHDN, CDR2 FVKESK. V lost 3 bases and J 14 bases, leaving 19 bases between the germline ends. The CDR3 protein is CASSQRGNRRSLFF. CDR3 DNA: TGTGCCAGCAGCCAGCGAGGAAACCGGCGGTCACTGTTTTTT.

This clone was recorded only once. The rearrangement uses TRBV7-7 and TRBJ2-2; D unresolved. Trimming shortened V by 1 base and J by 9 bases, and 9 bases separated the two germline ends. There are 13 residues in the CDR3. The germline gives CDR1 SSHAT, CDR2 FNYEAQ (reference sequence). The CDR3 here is CASSLVQSRELFF. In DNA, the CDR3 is TGTGCCAGCAGCTTAGTGCAGTCACGGGAGCTGTTTTTT.

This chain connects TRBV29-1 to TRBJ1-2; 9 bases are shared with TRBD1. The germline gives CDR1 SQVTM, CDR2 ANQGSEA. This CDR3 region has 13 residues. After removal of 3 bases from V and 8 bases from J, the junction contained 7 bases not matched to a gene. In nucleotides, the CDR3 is TGCAGCGTTGAGGGACAGGGTTTAGGCGGCTACACCTTC. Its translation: CSVEGQGLGGYTF.

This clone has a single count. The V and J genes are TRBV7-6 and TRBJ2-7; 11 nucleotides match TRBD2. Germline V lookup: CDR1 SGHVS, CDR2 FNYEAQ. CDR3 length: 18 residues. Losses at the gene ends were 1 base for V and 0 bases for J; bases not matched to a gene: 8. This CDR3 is CASSLGVAGGSSSYEQYF. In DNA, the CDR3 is TGTGCCAGCAGCTTAGGGGTAGCGGGAGGGTCGAGCTCCTACGAGCAGTACTTC.